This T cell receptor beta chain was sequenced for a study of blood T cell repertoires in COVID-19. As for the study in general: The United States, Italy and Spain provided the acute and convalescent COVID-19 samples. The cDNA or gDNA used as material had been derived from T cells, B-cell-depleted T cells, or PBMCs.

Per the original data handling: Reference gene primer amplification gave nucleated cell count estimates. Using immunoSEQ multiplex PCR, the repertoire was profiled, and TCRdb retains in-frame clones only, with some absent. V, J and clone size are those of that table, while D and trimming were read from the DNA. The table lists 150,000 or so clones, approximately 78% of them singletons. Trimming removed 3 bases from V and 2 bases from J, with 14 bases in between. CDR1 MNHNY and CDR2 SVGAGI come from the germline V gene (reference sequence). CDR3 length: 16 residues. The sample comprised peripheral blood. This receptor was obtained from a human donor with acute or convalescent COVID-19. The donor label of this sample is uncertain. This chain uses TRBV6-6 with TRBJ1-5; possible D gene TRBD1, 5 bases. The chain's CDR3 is CASSYSKGAGNQPQHF. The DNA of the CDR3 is TGTGCCAGCAGTTATTCTAAAGGGGCGGGCAATCAGCCCCAGCATTTT.